This T cell receptor (beta chain) originates from a study of cytomegalovirus exposure and HLA in healthy donors. The primer mix had 60 Vbeta and 13 Jbeta primers. Sequencing was performed with immunoSEQ multiplex PCR; in TCRdb, only in-frame clones are kept and a portion is missing. The data show over 150,000 clones, with 79% seen just once and about 2.2% held by the top ten. This CDR3 has 14 residues. V was pared by 7 bases and J by 3 bases, with 15 bases between. The germline V gene encodes CDR1 LGHNT and CDR2 FRNRAP. The specimen sequenced was PBMCs. J is TRBJ1-1 and V is TRBV12-5, with no clear D. The origin of this receptor is a man in his forties or fifties in good health and CMV-seronegative. The DNA of the CDR3 is TGTGCTAGTGCGAGAGGGCTGGGGTACACTGAAGCTTTCTTT. The encoded protein is CASARGLGYTEAFF.